The 17 T cell receptor beta chains below all came from one sample that was sequenced in a study of CD8 T cells in ankylosing spondylitis. Study results and limitations: For ankylosing spondylitis blood, a TCR beta motif of about 8 highly homologous variants appeared characteristic.

Their antigen targets remain unknown. A single record per CDR3 protein comes from TCRdb applying MiXCR to the 5' RACE reads. The table has 750,000 to 850,000 distinct CDR3 sequences, around 11% seen once. Sequencing used blood, either unsorted or a sorted T cell fraction (not recorded which). These receptors were collected from a male donor with ankylosing spondylitis.

This clonotype was counted only a few times. The chain employs TRBV4-2 and TRBJ1-1, with D possibly matching TRBD1 (6 bases). This CDR3 is built from 17 residues. Germline V gene sequence: CDR1 LGHNA, CDR2 YNFKEQ. V lost 1 base to trimming and J lost 4 bases, with 19 bases between them. The CDR3 nucleotides read TGTGCCAGCAGCCAAGGTCTCCCAGGGGCAGGTCGCACTGAAGCTTTCTTT. Translated, it gives CASSQGLPGAGRTEAFF.

The gene calls are TRBV20-1 and TRBJ1-5, with TRBD1 matching over 10 bases. The CDR3 runs to 17 residues. J gave up 5 bases and V 7 bases, and 17 bases lay outside the gene matches. Germline lookup yields CDR1 DFQATT and CDR2 SNEGSKA (reference sequence). CDR3 DNA: TGCAGTGTTGCTTGGACCTCGAGCGGGACAGGGGATCAGCCCCAGCATTTT. Protein: CSVAWTSSGTGDQPQHF.

This clonotype was seen more than once but under ten times. V gene TRBV20-1 combines with J gene TRBJ2-1, with unresolved D. The germline V and J ends were trimmed by 0 bases and 8 bases, with 14 bases remaining between them. The length of the CDR3 is 14 residues. The germline V gene has CDR1 DFQATT and CDR2 SNEGSKA (reference sequence). This CDR3 reads CSARDPSGGDEQFF. CDR3 in DNA: TGCAGTGCTAGAGATCCCAGTGGTGGGGATGAGCAGTTCTTC.

This clonotype was observed a few times. The V call is TRBV21-1, the J call TRBJ2-7; TRBD1 was called by the table and not checked on the DNA. TRBV21-1 is flagged as a pseudogene. The CDR3 extends over 15 amino acids. The CDR3 region is CASIPRGGRTYEQYF. The CDR3 DNA sequence: TGTGCCAGCATCCCGAGAGGAGGACGAACCTACGAGCAGTACTTC.

This clonotype appeared a single time. Germline is not matched at one junction end, which may reflect a read error. This chain connects TRBV7-7 to TRBJ2-5; D may be TRBD2 (5 bases). The length of the CDR3 is 13 residues. CDR1 SSHAT and CDR2 FNYEAQ come from the germline V gene (reference sequence). The CDR3: CASSLGPSGTQYF. The CDR3 DNA follows: TGTGCTAGCAGCCTCGGACCCAGCGGGACCCAGTACTTC. Full variable domain (outside the CDR3, taken from reference TRBV7-7 and TRBJ2-5): GAGVSQSPRYKVTKRGQDVTLRCDPISSHATLYWYQQALGQGPEFLTYFNYEAQPDKSGLPSDRFSAERPEGSISTLTIQRTEQRDSAMYRCASSLGPSGTQYFGPGTRLLVL.

This clonotype has more than one count but fewer than ten. This rearrangement joins TRBV5-5 to TRBJ1-2; perhaps TRBD1 as D (6 bases). Germline loops: CDR1 SGHKS, CDR2 YYEKEE (reference sequence). With 5 bases removed from V and 4 bases from J, the gap between germline ends came to 12 bases. CDR3 length equals 13 residues. The CDR3 DNA is TGTGCCAGCAGTGACAGGAGTCTCTATGGCTACACCTTC. Translated, it gives CASSDRSLYGYTF.

This clonotype was detected many times. V is TRBV7-2 and J is TRBJ1-5; D is undetermined. Germline-derived CDR1 and CDR2 are SGHTA and FQGNSA. V lost 5 bases and J 1 base, leaving 9 bases between the germline ends. The CDR3 is 14 amino acids. The CDR3, as DNA: TGTGCCAGCAGCCCTAGGAGGAGCAATCAGCCCCAGCATTTT. It yields the protein CASSPRRSNQPQHF.

The chain combines TRBV12-3 or TRBV12-4 with TRBJ2-7; D call uncertain. There are 14 residues in the CDR3. V was pared by 3 bases and J by 7 bases, with 16 bases between. The CDR3 DNA sequence: TGTGCCAGCAGTTTGCACAGTCCTCCTTATGAGCAGTACTTC. This gives the protein CASSLHSPPYEQYF.

The chain uses TRBV27 and TRBJ1-4; TRBD1 is a possible D gene (5 bases). This CDR3 region has 14 residues. Germline values: CDR1 MNHEY, CDR2 SMNVEV (reference sequence). V gave up 5 bases and J gave up 8 bases, with 15 bases separating them. This chain's CDR3 is CASSRGLLQEKLFF. In DNA, the CDR3 is TGTGCCAGCAGTCGGGGACTACTTCAGGAAAAACTGTTTTTT.

Ten or more counts support this clonotype. This chain's CDR3 is CASSPSPGAGPQHF. The CDR3 DNA reads TGTGCCAGCAGCCCAAGTCCAGGGGCCGGGCCCCAGCATTTT. The V call is TRBV7-2, the J call TRBJ1-5; possibly TRBD1 for D (6 bases). Germline values: CDR1 SGHTA, CDR2 FQGNSA. V gave up 5 bases and J gave up 9 bases, with 17 bases separating them. The CDR3 runs 14 residues.

This clonotype was observed a handful of times. V is TRBV5-1 and J is TRBJ2-5; D not certain. The CDR3 runs 14 residues. V was shortened by 6 bases and J by 2 bases, with 14 bases between the two germline ends. The germline CDR1 and CDR2 sequences are SGHRS and YFSETQ. The DNA of the CDR3 is TGCGCCAGCAAAATCCAAACCCTGCAAGAGACCCAGTACTTC. Its protein is CASKIQTLQETQYF. Looking up the rest from reference TRBV5-1 and TRBJ2-5 gives the full variable domain: KAGVTQTPRYLIKTRGQQVTLSCSPISGHRSVSWYQQTPGQGLQFLFEYFSETQRNKGNFPGRFSGRQFSNSRSEMNVSTLELGDSALYLCASKIQTLQETQYFGPGTRLLVL.

This CDR3 reads CASSLIEGFGTDTQYF. The CDR3 bases are TGTGCCAGCAGCCTCATCGAGGGATTCGGCACAGATACGCAGTATTTT. V and J are TRBV5-6 and TRBJ2-3, with D possibly being TRBD2 (5 bases). CDR1 is SGHDT and CDR2 is YYEEEE in the germline V gene. The CDR3 runs 16 residues. Deletions cut 4 bases from V and 1 base from J, with 16 bases between. The complete variable domain, with remaining parts taken from reference TRBV5-6 and TRBJ2-3, reads DAGVTQSPTHLIKTRGQQVTLRCSPKSGHDTVSWYQQALGQGPQFIFQYYEEEERQRGNFPDRFSGHQFPNYSSELNVNALLLGDSALYLCASSLIEGFGTDTQYFGPGTRLTVL.

Note on this clonotype: A much larger clonotype is one base distant, so this may be a read error. CDR3: CASSANPLAINIQYF. The DNA for the CDR3 is TGCGCCAGCAGCGCTAATCCTCTAGCCATAAACATTCAGTACTTC. V gene TRBV5-1 combines with J gene TRBJ2-4; a weak D match, TRBD2 (5 bases). This CDR3 has 15 amino acids. CDR1 is SGHRS, CDR2 YFSETQ, per germline.

The chain recombines TRBV12-3 or TRBV12-4 with TRBJ1-5, with a tentative D call TRBD1 (5 bases). V lost 3 bases and J 0 bases, leaving 9 bases between the germline ends. CDR3 length: 15 amino acids. CDR3 in amino acids: CASSFSGYSNQPQHF. In DNA form, the CDR3 reads TGTGCCAGCAGTTTCTCAGGGTATAGCAATCAGCCCCAGCATTTT.

The chain has TRBV10-2 and TRBJ1-1; the D gene is possibly TRBD1 (5 bases). V was shortened by 5 bases and J by 2 bases, with 12 bases between the two germline ends. This CDR3 has 14 amino acids. CDR1 WSHSY and CDR2 SAAADI come from the germline V gene. Here the CDR3 reads CASSRRDSNTEAFF. CDR3 nucleotide sequence: TGCGCCAGCAGTAGAAGAGACAGCAACACTGAAGCTTTCTTT.

The chain recombines TRBV20-1 with TRBJ1-6, with 8 bases that match TRBD1. V lost 5 bases and J lost 4; bases outside the gene matches: 7. The CDR3 is made up of 15 amino acids. Germline loops: CDR1 DFQATT, CDR2 SNEGSKA (reference sequence). The CDR3 spells CSAWTGRGYNSPLHF. As DNA, the CDR3 is TGCAGTGCTTGGACAGGGAGAGGGTATAATTCACCCCTCCACTTT.

The chain uses TRBV7-9 and TRBJ2-7; D is unresolved. Deletions cut 0 bases from V and 3 bases from J, with 9 bases between. CDR1 is SEHNR, CDR2 FQNEAQ, per germline (reference sequence). The CDR3 loop spans 14 amino acids. In DNA, the CDR3 is TGTGCCAGCAGCTTAGCGGGTGTAGGCTACGAGCAGTACTTC. Residues: CASSLAGVGYEQYF.